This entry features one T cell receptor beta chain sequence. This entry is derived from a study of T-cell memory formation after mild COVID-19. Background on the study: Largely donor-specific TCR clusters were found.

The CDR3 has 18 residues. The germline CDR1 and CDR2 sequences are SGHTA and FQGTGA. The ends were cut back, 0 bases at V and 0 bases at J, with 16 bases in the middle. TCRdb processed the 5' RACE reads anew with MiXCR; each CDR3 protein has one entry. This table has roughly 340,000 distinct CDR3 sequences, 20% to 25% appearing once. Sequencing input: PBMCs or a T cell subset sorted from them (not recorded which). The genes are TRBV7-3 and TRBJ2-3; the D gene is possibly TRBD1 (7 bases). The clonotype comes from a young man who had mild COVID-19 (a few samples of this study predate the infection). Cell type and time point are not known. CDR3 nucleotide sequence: TGTGCCAGCAGCTTAACGTCAGGAGGGGGCGGTAGCACAGATACGCAGTATTTT. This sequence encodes CASSLTSGGGGSTDTQYF. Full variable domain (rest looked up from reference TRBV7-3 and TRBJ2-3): GAGVSQTPSNKVTEKGKYVELRCDPISGHTALYWYRQSLGQGPEFLIYFQGTGAADDSGLPNDRFFAVRPEGSVSTLKIQRTERGDSAVYLCASSLTSGGGGSTDTQYFGPGTRLTVL.